This T cell receptor (beta chain) appears in the sequencing data of a study of T cell responses to AZD1222 COVID-19 vaccine. CDR3 length: 14 amino acids. In germline, CDR1 is SGHRS, CDR2 YFSETQ. V dropped 2 bases and J dropped 2; count of bases not matched to a gene: 1. Profiling relied on immunoSEQ multiplex PCR, and the TCRdb table lists in-frame clones only, not all of them. The table lists around 100,000 clones, around 82% of them singletons, with over 15% in the top ten. The rearrangement joins TRBV5-1 to TRBJ2-7, with 10 bases lining up with TRBD1. The sequences come from peripheral blood, collected on day 0 of AZD1222 vaccination. The source of this sequence is an adult in good health. The DNA of the CDR3 is TGCGCCAGCAGCTTAGGACAGGGGGCCTACGAGCAGTACGTC. Amino acids: CASSLGQGAYEQYV.